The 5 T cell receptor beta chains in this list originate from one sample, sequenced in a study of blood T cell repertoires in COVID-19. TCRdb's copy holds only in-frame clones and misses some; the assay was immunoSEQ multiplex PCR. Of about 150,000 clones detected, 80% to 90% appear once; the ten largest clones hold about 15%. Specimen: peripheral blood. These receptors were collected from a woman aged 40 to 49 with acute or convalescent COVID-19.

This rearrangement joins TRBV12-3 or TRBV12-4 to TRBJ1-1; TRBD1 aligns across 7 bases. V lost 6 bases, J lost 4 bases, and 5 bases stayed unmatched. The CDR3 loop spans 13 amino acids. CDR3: CASSQNRGTEAFF. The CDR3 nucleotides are TGTGCCAGCAGCCAAAACAGGGGCACTGAAGCTTTCTTT.

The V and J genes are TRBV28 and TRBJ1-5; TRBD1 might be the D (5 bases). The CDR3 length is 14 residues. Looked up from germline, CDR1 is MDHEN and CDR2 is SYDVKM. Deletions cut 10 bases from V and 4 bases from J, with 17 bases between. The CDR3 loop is CATVRGGINQPQHF. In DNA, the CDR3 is TGTGCCACCGTCCGCGGGGGAATAAATCAGCCCCAGCATTTT.

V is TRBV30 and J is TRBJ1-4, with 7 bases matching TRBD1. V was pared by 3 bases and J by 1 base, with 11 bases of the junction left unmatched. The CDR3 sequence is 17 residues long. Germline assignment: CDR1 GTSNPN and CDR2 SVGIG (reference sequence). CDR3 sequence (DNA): TGTGCCTGGAGCGGAACGACAGGGTCGGTAACTAATGAAAAACTGTTTTTT. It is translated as CAWSGTTGSVTNEKLFF.

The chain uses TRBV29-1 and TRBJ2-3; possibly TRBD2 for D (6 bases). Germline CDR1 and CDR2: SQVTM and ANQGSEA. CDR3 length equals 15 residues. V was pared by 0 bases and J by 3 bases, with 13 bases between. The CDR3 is CSVEDQEGSTDTQYF. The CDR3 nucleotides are TGCAGCGTTGAAGATCAGGAGGGTTCGACAGATACGCAGTATTTT.

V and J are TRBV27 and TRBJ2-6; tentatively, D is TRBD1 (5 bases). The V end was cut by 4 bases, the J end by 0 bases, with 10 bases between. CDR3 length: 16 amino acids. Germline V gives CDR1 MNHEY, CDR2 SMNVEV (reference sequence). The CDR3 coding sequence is TGTGCCAGCAGTTCACAGGAATCCTCTGGGGCCAACGTCCTGACTTTC. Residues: CASSSQESSGANVLTF.